The 9 T cell receptor beta chains below were found in one sample sequenced in a study of coeliac disease. The assay was immunoSEQ multiplex PCR, and TCRdb's table has in-frame clones only and misses some. The data hold over 5,500 clones, with about 62% observed a single time. The sequencing sample was made of lymphocytes from the gut lamina propria. The receptors shown here come from a man aged 55-75 years with celiac disease on a gluten-free diet.

This clone occurred a few times. This chain links TRBV5-6 with TRBJ2-5, with 9 bases identical to TRBD2. Germline CDR1 is SGHDT and CDR2 is YYEEEE. The V segment lost 5 bases and the J segment 5 bases; nucleotides outside the gene matches: 7. The CDR3 runs 14 residues. Written as DNA, the CDR3 is TGTGCCAGCAGTCGCCCTAGCGGGGCGGAGACCCAGTACTTC. Protein sequence: CASSRPSGAETQYF.

This clone was counted between two and nine times. V and J are TRBV21-1 and TRBJ2-3; the table's TRBD2 call for D was not verified on the DNA. TRBV21-1 is a known pseudogene. The CDR3 is 17 amino acids. CDR3 sequence (DNA): TGTGCCAGCAGCAAAGAGCATCCCCAGACTAGCACAGATACGCAGTATTTT. Its translation: CASSKEHPQTSTDTQYF.

In its sample, this clone was seen a few times. This sequence joins TRBV14 and TRBJ2-3, with 12 positions matching TRBD2. Germline CDR1 SGHDN, CDR2 FVKESK. CDR3 length: 16 residues. The J segment lost 6 bases and the V segment lost 4 bases, leaving 8 bases of the junction unmatched. CDR3 nucleotides: TGTGCCAGCAGCCTGGGGGCTAGCGGGGGGGCCGATACGCAGTATTTT. Translating it yields CASSLGASGGADTQYF.

V is TRBV19 and J is TRBJ2-2; D is possibly TRBD1 (5 bases). Germline CDR1 and CDR2: LNHDA and SQIVND (reference sequence). The V end was cut by 6 bases, the J end by 7 bases, with 12 bases between. This CDR3 comprises 13 residues. In DNA form, the CDR3 reads TGTGCCAGTAGGGGCAGGGTCGTCGGGGAGCTGTTTTTT. It specifies CASRGRVVGELFF.

The chain couples TRBV19 to TRBJ2-2; weak D call: TRBD2 (7 bases). V lost 5 bases, J lost 6 bases, and 22 bases lay in between. This CDR3 has 17 amino acids. The germline CDR1 and CDR2 sequences are LNHDA and SQIVND (reference sequence). This chain's CDR3 is CASSPFGRGPIPGELFF. Written as DNA, the CDR3 is TGTGCCAGTAGTCCCTTTGGGCGGGGGCCGATCCCCGGGGAGCTGTTTTTT.

V and J are TRBV6-5 and TRBJ1-1, with no clear D. The CDR3 runs 11 residues. Trimming shortened V by 5 bases and J by 7 bases, and 8 bases separated the two germline ends. CDR1 is MNHEY and CDR2 is SVGAGI in the germline V gene. The CDR3 nucleotides are TGTGCCAGCAGTCCCGGGAGTGAAGCTTTCTTT. Translated: CASSPGSEAFF.

The chain is built from TRBV6-5 and TRBJ1-1, with D possibly being TRBD1 (5 bases). CDR3 length: 15 amino acids. The V gene's germline CDR1 is MNHEY and CDR2 SVGAGI. Trimming took off 7 bases at V and 3 bases at J, with 18 bases between the two ends. CDR3 nucleotides: TGTGCCAGCACTGGGGCTTCATCTTCTGACACTGAAGCTTTCTTT. As protein: CASTGASSSDTEAFF.

CDR3 in amino acids: CASRAGGTNYGYTF. In DNA form, the CDR3 reads TGTGCCAGCAGGGCAGGGGGGACTAACTATGGCTACACCTTC. V gene TRBV6-1 combines with J gene TRBJ1-2, with 7 positions matching TRBD1. The V segment lost 6 bases and the J segment 0 bases; nucleotides outside the gene matches: 4. Germline V CDR1 and CDR2: MNHNS, SASEGT. CDR3 length equals 14 residues.

Comment on this clone: Additional DNA sequences in this sample encode the identical CDR3. The V call is TRBV6-1, the J call TRBJ2-3, with 11 bases fitting TRBD1. V gave up 8 bases and J gave up 6 bases; unmatched junction bases: 4. From germline, CDR1 is MNHNS and CDR2 SASEGT. The CDR3 loop spans 13 amino acids. As DNA, the CDR3 is TGTGCCAGCCGGGACAGGGGGGTTGATACGCAGTATTTT. The encoded protein is CASRDRGVDTQYF.